This record looks at one TCR beta chain sequence and its context. In this sample, this clone turned up a few times. Its antigen is not yet known. Base-call qualities are not available, and no considerably larger clone is one nucleotide away. CDR1 GTSNPN and CDR2 SVGIG were looked up in the germline V gene (reference sequence). The CDR3, cysteine through phenylalanine, is 13 amino acids long. Left in the record is the CDR3 DNA by itself, 39 bases read in frame from the first base. Germline trimming amounts to 4 bases on V and 4 bases on J, with 3 as the count of junction bases outside the gene matches. This sample was taken from a study of cytomegalovirus exposure and HLA in healthy donors (dated by TCRdb to the late 2010s). Broadly, across the study: An earlier analysis of roughly 630 of the donors reported more than 250 Gb of sequence data and 100 million to 130 million unique TCR beta sequences from about 179 million T cells. Alongside the repertoire data, information on donor age, sex, ethnicity and CMV serostatus was compiled. Because of strong linkage in the cohort, four or five DR-DQ haplotypes were treated as single units for association and clustering. A later genetic analysis used genome-wide SNP genotypes for about three fifths of the roughly 700 donors, treating that subset as a discovery cohort. In a later analysis, previously published TCR beta repertoires from several hundred donors were re-analyzed and high-resolution HLA genotyping was added so that TCR occurrence patterns could be studied. Of the 300 to 500 genotyped donors, roughly 80% were placed in the genetic ancestry cluster associated with self-reported Caucasian donors. An early release that covered 640 HLA-typed donors contained approximately 300 gigabases of sequencing data and tens of millions of unique TCR sequences. The number of donors typed differed by locus, with roughly 629-640 for A, B, C, DRB1 and DQB1, 522 for DQA1, 600 to 610 for DPA1, and some 440 for DPB1. The T cell repertoires of some 700 subjects were profiled by immunosequencing and related to cytomegalovirus serostatus. Every discovery cohort repertoire had been produced on one sequencing platform. To predict cytomegalovirus infection status, the study combined high-throughput TCR immunosequencing, statistical association of individual TCRs with disease status, and machine learning. In the later analysis, no new phenotypic data were used to find candidate immune exposures; instead, reliance was placed on TCR beta sequences and their occurrence across donors. Class I and class II HLA loci were covered by the typing at four-digit resolution. The aim of the study was to test whether cataloging public T cell receptors could identify signatures of past pathogen exposure. A separate validation cohort of 90 to 150 different subjects was used in addition to the roughly 720-subject first cohort. In an earlier analysis of 500 to 650 of the donors, high-throughput TCR beta sequencing was used to judge whether each TCR beta V gene segment behaved as functional or pseudogenic. Across some 400 genotyped donors of the cohort, an average of approximately 240,000 unique TCR beta nucleotide sequences per donor were sequenced, and 15% to 20% of those sequences were non-productive.

General findings and caveats noted by the study authors: V-gene and J-gene trimming of TCR beta chains was associated with a missense DCLRE1C variant in a later genetic analysis, and the association was replicated in an independent cohort. In the study, about 150 TCR beta chains were listed as associated with cytomegalovirus. A few of the identified cytomegalovirus-associated TCR beta chains were confirmed in vitro to be specific for cytomegalovirus antigens. The classifier was reported to diagnose cytomegalovirus status with high specificity and sensitivity in both the original and validation cohorts. According to the authors, the approach could potentially be generalized to other disease states and immunological phenotypes. In a later analysis, HLA-associated TCR beta chains showed more clonal expansion and lower generation probabilities than non-associated chains that were equally common. A further reported finding was that TCR beta sequences accurately predicted the HLA-A and HLA-B alleles for most subjects in the first cohort. The sequencing pipeline was judged likely to have produced a cluster of highly shared sequence variants as a technical artifact. Immune exposure information for the cohort was limited to CMV serostatus. In an earlier analysis of about 550 of the donors, most TCR beta V segments were observed in productive rearrangements about 87% or about 30% of the time, broadly matching IMGT annotations. In this cohort, only TCR beta chains were sequenced, and detectable features were limited by the absence of alpha or paired-chain data. Presence/absence analyses assumed roughly uniform sequencing depth across donors, an assumption that may not hold. The 87-base-pair reads could not distinguish some IMGT-functional V segments, including TRBV6-2 and TRBV6-3, so those segments were excluded. Most CMV-associated TCR beta chains appeared to be HLA-restricted in a later analysis, and the HLA associations seemed to be driven largely by CMV exposure. In a later analysis, several top co-occurrence clusters were reported to appear linked to parvovirus B19, influenza, CMV and Epstein-Barr virus. While some public TCRs were present in many individuals, most TCR sequences turned up only very rarely across donors. Strong co-occurrence of HLA alleles, especially DR and DQ, made assigning TCR associations to individual alleles difficult. According to a later genetic analysis, donors in an Asian-associated ancestry cluster had fewer N-insertions in productive TCRs than the approximately 610-donor mean. In a later analysis, 16,951 TCR beta sequences were associated with specific HLA alleles at a false discovery rate of 0.05. In a later analysis, TCR association rates were found to vary across HLA loci, with the most associated TCRs seen for DRB1 alleles and the fewest for HLA-C alleles. Over 15 rarely observed V segments, including chromosome 9 orphons, were excluded from the earlier analysis of about 610 of the donors because counts were too low. Linkage disequilibrium might explain the correlated functional status among segregating V segments, but an unknown experimental factor could not be excluded. Because some donors lacked HLA typing at each locus, the association tests relied only on the typed subset.

Receptor libraries were prepared by the immunoSEQ multiplex PCR assay. For the multiplex PCR, a mixture combining 60 forward primers for TCR Vbeta segments and 13 reverse primers for TCR Jbeta segments was used. A multiplex PCR assay on genomic DNA amplified the CDR3 region of rearranged TCR beta genes. Amplified TCR beta libraries were sequenced as 87-base-pair reads on the Illumina HiSeq System. The study's own analysis went as follows. A later analysis counted tens of millions of unique TCR beta chains across the 650 to 800 repertoires, and approximately 11 million of these chains were shared by at least two donors. A nearest-neighbor algorithm error-corrected the raw reads and collapsed the reads into unique sequences, merging closely related sequences to remove PCR and sequencing errors. V, D and J gene segments were assigned by aligning CDR3 sequences to IMGT reference sequences. For a sequence to be retained, a match of at least six nucleotides was required to both a V gene segment and a J gene segment. Rearrangements were classified as productive when the CDR3 lacked stop codons and remained in frame with V and J, and all other rearrangements were classified as non-productive. CDR3 was defined according to IMGT convention as the region running from the second conserved V-encoded cysteine to the conserved J-encoded phenylalanine. Sequences without an unambiguous match to a single V gene segment were excluded from the earlier analysis of several hundred of the donors. In an earlier analysis of some 590 of the donors, a V segment was called functional when productive rearrangements were above 56.7%, and segregating when the standard deviation between donors exceeded 5%. A statistical classification framework was built to diagnose cytomegalovirus status from the catalog of TCR beta chain sequences. In a later analysis, TCR nucleotide sequences were compared against IMGT/GENE-DB human TR gene sequences so that V and J genes could be assigned. Using the TCRdist pipeline, a later analysis assigned CDR3 sequences along with most-parsimonious VDJ recombination scenarios. In a later analysis, each TCR beta chain was defined by its CDR3 amino acid sequence together with its V-gene family, and reads lacking a unique V-gene family were excluded. In a later analysis, fewer than 600 highly shared, low-generation-probability nucleotide sequences were removed to address suspected cross-contamination and a sequencing artifact. In a later analysis, a clonal expansion index was calculated for each public chain from normalized within-repertoire ranks of inferred template counts. Generation probabilities in a later analysis came from a VDJ recombination model fitted to out-of-frame rearrangements, and those results were checked against IGoR. In a later analysis, hypergeometric tests were used to score TCR-TCR, TCR-HLA and TCR-CMV co-occurrence, with a repertoire-size bias correction applied to TCR pairs. To estimate false discovery rates, a later analysis permuted the HLA or CMV assignments 20 times. In a later analysis, co-occurring TCRs were grouped using DBSCAN, and TCRdist sequence similarity was added for clustering within HLA-allele-positive subsets. Repertoires with fewer than 30,000 or more than 120,000 public chains, plus five repertoires with anomalous nucleotide sharing, were excluded from co-occurrence clustering. As stored in TCRdb, this immuneACCESS dataset retains in-frame rearrangements with V and J assigned. A fraction of the clones does not appear; measured against another copy, unresolved V genes explain less than half of the discrepancy, and the remainder lacks a known reason. V, J and clone size are those of that table, while D and trimming were read from the DNA. In this sample the table shows about 160,000 clones, 80% to 85% of which occur a single time. The ten biggest clones cover about 0.37% of the sample.

The cohort consisted of 670 or so healthy bone marrow donors. At the time of sampling, all cohort members were nominally healthy, though unrecorded immune exposures were likely present. The donor tested CMV seronegative, placing the donor among the approximately 400 seronegative members of the cohort. Every donor gave a peripheral blood sample, and the peripheral blood mononuclear cells from that sample were used for TCR beta sequencing. Genomic DNA was extracted from the blood cell samples with the Qiagen DNeasy Blood Extraction Kit. The receptor chain draws on TRBV30 and TRBJ1-4; 7 bases in the junction line up with TRBD1. Sequenced sample: PBMCs. This receptor was obtained from a boy younger than 10 in good health and CMV-seronegative. The nucleotides read TGTGCCTGGAAGGGACAGAATAATGAAAAACTGTTTTTT. Its protein product is CAWKGQNNEKLFF.